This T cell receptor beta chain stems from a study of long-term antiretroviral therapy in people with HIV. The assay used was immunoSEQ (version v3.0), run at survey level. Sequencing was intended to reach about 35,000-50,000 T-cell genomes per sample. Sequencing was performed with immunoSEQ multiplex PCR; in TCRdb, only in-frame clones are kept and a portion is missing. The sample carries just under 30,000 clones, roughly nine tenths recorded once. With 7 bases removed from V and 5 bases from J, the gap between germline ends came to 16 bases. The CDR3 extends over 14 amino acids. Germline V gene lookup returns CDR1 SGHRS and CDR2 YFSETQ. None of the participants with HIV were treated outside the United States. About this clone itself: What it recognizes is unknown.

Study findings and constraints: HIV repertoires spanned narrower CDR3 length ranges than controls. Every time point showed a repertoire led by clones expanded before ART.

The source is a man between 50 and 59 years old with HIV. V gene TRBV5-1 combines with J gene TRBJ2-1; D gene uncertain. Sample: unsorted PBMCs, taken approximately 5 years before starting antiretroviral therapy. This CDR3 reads CASGETIWNNEQFF. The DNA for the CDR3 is TGCGCCAGCGGCGAGACAATTTGGAACAATGAGCAGTTCTTC.